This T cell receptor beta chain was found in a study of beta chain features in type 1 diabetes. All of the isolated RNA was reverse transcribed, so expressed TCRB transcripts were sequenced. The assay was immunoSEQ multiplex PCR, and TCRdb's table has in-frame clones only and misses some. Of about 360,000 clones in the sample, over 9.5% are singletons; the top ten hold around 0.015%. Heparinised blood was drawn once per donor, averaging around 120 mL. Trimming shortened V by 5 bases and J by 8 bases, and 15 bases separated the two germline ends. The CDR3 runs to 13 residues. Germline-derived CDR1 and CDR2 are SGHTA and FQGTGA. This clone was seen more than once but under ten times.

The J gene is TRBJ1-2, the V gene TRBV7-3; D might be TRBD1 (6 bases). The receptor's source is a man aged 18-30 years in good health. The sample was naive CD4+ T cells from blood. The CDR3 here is CASSPTGSGGYTF. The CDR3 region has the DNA TGTGCCAGCAGCCCAACAGGGTCTGGCGGCTACACCTTC.